The next 10 T cell receptor beta chains were all read from a single sample in a study of blood T cells in healthy people across ages. The authors ran a second PCR of 7 to 11 cycles using a sample-barcoded 5' primer and a J-beta primer mix. TCRdb independently ran MiXCR on the 5' RACE reads; one entry per CDR3 protein. The repertoire holds 700,000 to 800,000 distinct CDR3 sequences, with roughly 47% as singletons. The sequenced material came from blood. All receptors derive from an older woman in good health.

The chain uses TRBV27 and TRBJ1-4; 8 bases agree with TRBD1. J was trimmed by 4 bases and V by 2 bases; bases with no gene match: 3. Germline CDR1 reads MNHEY; CDR2 reads SMNVEV (reference sequence). The CDR3 sequence is 15 residues long. The CDR3 DNA reads as TGTGCCAGCAGTTTACAGGGGGCGAATAATGAAAAACTGTTTTTT. This sequence encodes CASSLQGANNEKLFF.

The V and J genes are TRBV10-3 and TRBJ1-4; no clear D. The length of the CDR3 is 14 residues. Germline V gene lookup returns CDR1 ENHRY and CDR2 SYGVKD. The V end was cut by 4 bases, the J end by 3 bases, with 9 bases between. This CDR3 reads CAISAGIANEKLFF. In DNA, the CDR3 is TGTGCCATCAGTGCCGGGATAGCTAATGAAAAACTGTTTTTT.

V usage is TRBV7-3 and J usage is TRBJ1-6, with D perhaps matching TRBD1 (5 bases). CDR3 size: 13 residues. Germline lookup yields CDR1 SGHTA and CDR2 FQGTGA. Trimming pared 11 bases from V and 7 bases from J, leaving 15 bases between. The CDR3 region has the DNA TGTGCCTCCCCCGGGACCTTCAATTCACCCCTCCACTTT. Translated: CASPGTFNSPLHF. Full variable domain (missing parts from reference TRBV7-3 and TRBJ1-6): GAGVSQTPSNKVTEKGKYVELRCDPISGHTALYWYRQSLGQGPEFLIYFQGTGAADDSGLPNDRFFAVRPEGSVSTLKIQRTERGDSAVYLCASPGTFNSPLHFGNGTRLTVT.

Notes on this clonotype: An end of the junction differs from the germline gene, which may be a read error. This chain joins TRBV18 and TRBJ2-7; D is ambiguous. The tail of the sequence fits TRBJ2-5 better, so the J call may be wrong. The CDR3 loop spans 11 amino acids. CDR1 and CDR2 (germline): KGHSH, LQKENI. CDR3 loop: CACSPEETQYF. In DNA form, the CDR3 reads TGTGCCTGCTCACCCGAGGAGACCCAGTACTTC.

This clonotype has a handful of counts. V gene TRBV18 combines with J gene TRBJ2-1; 9 positions match TRBD1. V gave up 0 bases and J gave up 5 bases; unmatched junction bases: 8. The CDR3 extends over 17 amino acids. From germline, CDR1 is KGHSH and CDR2 LQKENI. CDR3: CASSPPTGTGNDNEQFF. CDR3 nucleotide sequence: TGTGCCAGCTCACCACCAACCGGGACAGGGAACGACAATGAGCAGTTCTTC.

This sequence joins TRBV10-3 and TRBJ2-1; D is possibly TRBD2 (7 bases). Trimming stripped 0 bases from V and 8 bases from J, with 14 bases between. Germline loops: CDR1 ENHRY, CDR2 SYGVKD. CDR3 size: 15 residues. The DNA for the CDR3 is TGTGCCATCAGTGAGTCGAGGGGGGGCGGGGATGAGCAGTTCTTC. This encodes CAISESRGGGDEQFF.

The chain joins TRBV3-1 to TRBJ2-3, with D uncertain. Trimming took off 7 bases at V and 5 bases at J, with 7 bases between the two ends. Per germline, CDR1 LGHDT and CDR2 YNNKEL (reference sequence). The CDR3 length is 11 residues. CDR3 nucleotide sequence: TGTGCCAGCATGTCTGTAGATACGCAGTATTTT. Protein product: CASMSVDTQYF.

The chain combines TRBV24-1 with TRBJ2-3; tentative D call: TRBD2 (6 bases). The V end was cut by 4 bases, the J end by 4 bases, with 17 bases between. Germline V gives CDR1 KGHDR, CDR2 SFDVKD. CDR3 length equals 16 residues. CDR3 in DNA: TGTGCCACCAGTGACCGCCGGGACTTCAACGCAGATACGCAGTATTTT. This gives the protein CATSDRRDFNADTQYF.

This chain joins TRBV20-1 and TRBJ2-2; either TRBD1 or TRBD2 may fit D (5 bases each). In germline, CDR1 is DFQATT, CDR2 SNEGSKA (reference sequence). The CDR3 consists of 14 residues. Between the trimmed V and J ends, which lost 2 bases and 6 bases, there was a span of 13 bases. DNA for the CDR3: TGCAGTGCTAGAACCCCGGGGACCGCCGGGGAGCTGTTTTTT. Protein: CSARTPGTAGELFF.

This clonotype was seen a handful of times. The genes are TRBV7-2 and TRBJ2-3, with 13 bases aligning to TRBD2. CDR3 length equals 18 residues. CDR1 and CDR2 from the germline V gene are SGHTA and FQGNSA. J gave up 2 bases and V 1 base, and 6 bases lay outside the gene matches. The CDR3 DNA reads as TGTGCCAGCAGCTTAGAACTAGCGGGAGGGCCTATCACAGATACGCAGTATTTT. It is translated as CASSLELAGGPITDTQYF.